Listed below are T cell receptor beta chains from one sample, sequenced in a study of lymphopenia after photon versus proton radiotherapy. This table comes from immunoSEQ multiplex PCR, and its TCRdb copy is limited to in-frame clones, with some not included. Here the sample spans around 16,000 clones, around 85% being singletons. Sequenced material: peripheral blood, taken from a patient treated with proton-based radiotherapy. The origin of the receptors is a woman in her fifties or sixties with cholangiocarcinoma. Some clones in this sample may be carry-over from other donors' samples. CDR3s include the opening cysteine and the closing phenylalanine or tryptophan. The D gene is left open where the match is weak. Rows give clone size only sometimes, using once, few, many, or a class for an expanded clone.

TRBV16	TRBJ2-3	TRBD2	-	TGTGCCAGCAGCCGGGGACTAGCGGGGGCCCCGAGGGAGTCTGATACGCAGTATTTT	CASSRGLAGAPRESDTQYF
TRBV10-1	TRBJ2-2	-	-	TGCGCCAGCAGTGATGGGGGAGAGGGTACCGGGGAGCTGTTTTTT	CASSDGGEGTGELFF
TRBV30	TRBJ2-7	TRBD1	-	TGTGCCTCATGGAGTAGGGGGACAGGGGGGTATGGGCAGTACTTC	CASWSRGTGGYGQYF
TRBV19	TRBJ2-3	TRBD2	-	TGTGCCAGTAGGCCAGGGACTAGCGGGGTACGCACAGATACGCAGTATTTT	CASRPGTSGVRTDTQYF
TRBV29-1	TRBJ1-2	-	-	TGCAGCGTTCGGGGGGCAGCGTATGGCTACACCTTC	CSVRGAAYGYTF
TRBV5-6	TRBJ2-7	-	-	TGTGCCAGCAGCTTGGTAGGTGACGAGCAGTACTTC	CASSLVGDEQYF
TRBV7-9	TRBJ1-4	-	-	TGTGCCAGCAGGGGGGAAGTCGAAAAACTGTTTTTT	CASRGEVEKLFF
TRBV29-1	TRBJ1-1	-	-	TGCAGCGTCATCCAGCATGTAGCTTTCTTT	CSVIQHVAFF
TRBV6-1	TRBJ1-3	-	-	TGTGCCAGCAGTGAGGAGAACTCTGGAAACACCATATATTTT	CASSEENSGNTIYF
TRBV4-1	TRBJ1-6	-	-	TGCGCCAGCAGCCAAGTCCCGGGGGGCGCGGGTAATTCACCCCTCCACTTT	CASSQVPGGAGNSPLHF
TRBV9	TRBJ1-3	-	once	TGTGCCAGCAGCGTAGACAGAGGTTCTTCTGGAAACACCATATATTTT	CASSVDRGSSGNTIYF
TRBV6-6	TRBJ2-3	TRBD2	-	TGTGCCAGCAGCCGACTAGCGACAAACACAGATACGCAGTATTTT	CASSRLATNTDTQYF
TRBV2	TRBJ2-4	-	-	TGTGCCAGCAGTGAAGAAAACATTCAGTACTTC	CASSEENIQYF
TRBV2	TRBJ1-2	-	-	TGTGCCAGCAGTAGCACCGAGGCCGACAGGAGCTTC	CASSSTEADRSF
TRBV5-5	TRBJ1-2	-	-	TGTGCCAGCAGCTTGGCCGGGGCCGGTGGCTACACCTTC	CASSLAGAGGYTF
TRBV2	TRBJ1-2	-	few	TGTGCCAGCAGTGAAGCGCGGACAGTCAATGGCTACACCTTC	CASSEARTVNGYTF
TRBV7-2	TRBJ2-2	TRBD2	-	TGTGCCAGCAGCTTTAAGGCGGGAGGCGCCGGGGAGCTGTTTTTT	CASSFKAGGAGELFF
TRBV10-1	TRBJ2-4	-	-	TGCGCCAGCAGTGACCGTATTAAAAACATTCAGTACTTC	CASSDRIKNIQYF
TRBV10-3	TRBJ2-1	TRBD2	-	TGTGCCATCAGGGGACTAGCGGGAGAGGGTGAGCAGTTCTTC	CAIRGLAGEGEQFF
TRBV30	TRBJ1-5	-	few	TGTGCCTGGAGTGCCGCGCGGGACTTCAATAGCAATCAGCCCCAGCATTTT	CAWSAARDFNSNQPQHF
TRBV5-6	TRBJ1-2	TRBD1	-	TGTGCCAGCAGCTTCGGACAGGAGGATGGCTACACCTTC	CASSFGQEDGYTF
TRBV18	TRBJ1-5	TRBD1	-	TGTGCCAGCTCACCGCAACAGGGGGATAGCAATCAGCCCCAGCATTTT	CASSPQQGDSNQPQHF
TRBV6-1	TRBJ1-3	-	once	TGTGCCAGCAGTGAAGCCGACAGTAGCTCTGGAAACACCATATATTTT	CASSEADSSSGNTIYF
TRBV9	TRBJ2-7	TRBD1	-	TGTGCCAGCAGCTCAAGACAGGGGGCCATGTCCTACGAGCAGTACTTC	CASSSRQGAMSYEQYF
TRBV30	TRBJ2-7	-	-	TGTGCCTGGAGTGAGAAAGGGGTCCGGGAGCAGTACTTC	CAWSEKGVREQYF
TRBV6-4	TRBJ2-2	-	once	TGTGCCAGCGGAGAGGGGATAACCGGGGAGCTGTTTTTT	CASGEGITGELFF
TRBV10-3	TRBJ1-2	-	-	TGTGCCATCAGACTCCCGGACGGCTATGGCTACACCTTC	CAIRLPDGYGYTF
TRBV6-1	TRBJ1-2	TRBD1	-	TGTCAGATTGGGACAGGGTATGGCTACACCTTC	CQIGTGYGYTF